Listed below are T cell receptor beta chains from one sample, sequenced in a study of radiation and T cells in renal cell carcinoma. This table comes from immunoSEQ multiplex PCR, and its TCRdb copy is limited to in-frame clones, with some not included. The table records more than 120,000 clones, 75% to 90% of them present only once. Sequences were derived from blood, sampled from a patient whose treatment included radiotherapy and nephrectomy. The receptors were gathered from a woman between 50 and 59 years old with renal cell carcinoma. CDR3s include the opening cysteine and the closing phenylalanine or tryptophan. D genes are given only for firm matches. Part of the rows lack a size; the others show once, few, many or a class for expanded clones.

>TRBV27|.|TRBD2|TRBJ2-5
CASSTRRGTSAQETQYF
TGTGCCAGCAGCACACGGAGGGGGACTAGCGCACAAGAGACCCAGTACTTC
>TRBV7-8|.|.|TRBJ1-5
CASSLASVNQPQHF
TGTGCCAGCAGCTTAGCCAGCGTTAATCAGCCCCAGCATTTT
>TRBV19|.|.|TRBJ1-6
CASSIEERGESYNSPLHF
TGTGCCAGTAGTATAGAGGAGAGGGGTGAGTCCTATAATTCACCCCTCCACTTT
>TRBV10-3|.|TRBD1|TRBJ2-7
CASTGTGTSEQYF
TGTGCCTCCACCGGGACAGGGACATCCGAGCAGTACTTC
>TRBV4-3|.|.|TRBJ1-6
CASSQGLGQDNSPLHF
TGCGCCAGCAGCCAAGGGTTGGGACAAGATAATTCACCCCTCCACTTT
>TRBV11-2|.|TRBD1|TRBJ1-1
CASSLDGRGEAFF
TGTGCCAGCAGCTTAGATGGCAGGGGGGAAGCTTTCTTT
>TRBV7-9|.|.|TRBJ1-1
CASSLDSGGARTEAFF
TGTGCCAGCAGCTTAGACTCCGGTGGGGCGCGCACTGAAGCTTTCTTT
>TRBV5-4|.|.|TRBJ2-3
CASSLPTDTQYF
TGTGCCAGCAGCCTGCCTACCGATACGCAGTATTTT
>TRBV7-2|.|.|TRBJ2-6
CASSLVGSYSGANVLTF
TGTGCCAGCAGCTTGGTAGGGTCCTACTCTGGGGCCAACGTCCTGACTTTC
>TRBV11-2|.|TRBD1|TRBJ1-3
CASSAPGTGVSGNTIYF
TGTGCCAGCAGCGCCCCCGGGACAGGGGTTTCTGGAAACACCATATATTTT
>TRBV7-8|.|TRBD1|TRBJ1-2
CASSAGQGAPNYGYTF
TGTGCCAGCAGCGCGGGACAGGGGGCGCCTAACTATGGCTACACCTTC
>TRBV7-2|.|.|TRBJ2-5
CASSLGAARKETQYF
TGTGCCAGCAGCTTAGGTGCAGCAAGGAAAGAGACCCAGTACTTC
>TRBV15|.|.|TRBJ1-3
CATSRNLDGPVEGNTIYF
TGTGCCACCAGCAGAAATCTAGACGGCCCCGTAGAAGGAAACACCATATATTTT
>TRBV7-2|.|TRBD1|TRBJ1-3
CASSSLTTGPGNTIYF
TGTGCCAGCAGCTCGTTAACGACAGGGCCTGGAAACACCATATATTTT
>TRBV7-2|.|.|TRBJ2-5
CASTIPGGETQYF
TGTGCCAGCACCATTCCCGGGGGAGAGACCCAGTACTTC
>TRBV5-1|.|TRBD1|TRBJ2-1
CASIRQGSSYNEQFF
TGCGCCAGCATTAGACAGGGAAGCTCCTACAATGAGCAGTTCTTC
>TRBV9|.|TRBD1|TRBJ2-3
CASNRDSSTDTQYF
TGTGCCAGCAACCGGGACAGCAGCACAGATACGCAGTATTTT
>TRBV30|.|.|TRBJ2-7
CAWSVQGPNEQYF
TGTGCCTGGAGTGTACAGGGCCCCAACGAGCAGTACTTC
>TRBV10-2|.|.|TRBJ2-3
CASRPGTSTDTQYF
TGCGCCAGCAGGCCCGGGACATCCACAGATACGCAGTATTTT
>TRBV9|.|TRBD2|TRBJ2-3
CASSHSRLAGVRTDTQYF
TGTGCCAGCAGCCACTCAAGACTAGCGGGAGTTCGCACAGATACGCAGTATTTT
>TRBV18|.|.|TRBJ1-1
CASSPSLWGETEAFF
TGTGCCAGCTCACCATCCCTGTGGGGGGAGACTGAAGCTTTCTTT
>TRBV28|.|.|TRBJ1-5
CASTAGGQPQHF
TGTGCCAGCACGGCGGGTGGTCAGCCCCAGCATTTT
>TRBV7-3|few|.|TRBJ1-5
CASSSTVGQPQHF
TGTGCCAGCAGCTCCACGGTGGGTCAGCCCCAGCATTTT
>TRBV9|.|TRBD1|TRBJ1-2
CASSEIDRAYGYTF
TGTGCCAGCAGTGAGATAGACAGGGCCTATGGCTACACCTTC
>TRBV2|once|TRBD1|TRBJ1-2
CASSERDSYGYTF
TGTGCCAGCAGTGAGCGGGACAGCTATGGCTACACCTTC